Below, 17 T cell receptor beta chains from the same sample are listed, as sequenced in a study of T-cell memory formation after mild COVID-19. TCRdb re-called the 5' RACE reads through MiXCR, storing one row per CDR3 protein. Seen here are fewer than 200,000 distinct CDR3 sequences, less than 20% observed once, and the top ten hold 3.5% to 5%. Sequencing was performed on PBMCs or a T cell subset sorted from them (not recorded which). Every receptor here comes from a man younger than 35 who had mild COVID-19 (a few samples of this study predate the infection). Cell type and time point are not known.

This sequence joins TRBV7-2 and TRBJ1-1; a possible D gene is TRBD1 (5 bases). The germline gives CDR1 SGHTA, CDR2 FQGNSA. The ends were cut back, 4 bases at V and 10 bases at J, with 13 bases in the middle. The CDR3 runs 12 residues. CDR3 sequence reads: CASSSARGRAFF. For the CDR3, the DNA is TGTGCCAGCAGCTCCGCAAGGGGACGAGCTTTCTTT.

This clonotype has just a few counts. This chain links TRBV3-1 with TRBJ2-7; 8 bases map to TRBD1. The CDR3 contains 14 residues. The J segment lost 8 bases and the V segment lost 1 base, leaving 7 bases of the junction unmatched. Germline CDR1 LGHDT, CDR2 YNNKEL (reference sequence). In DNA form, the CDR3 reads TGTGCCAGCAGCCAAGGCCAGGGGGCGCGGCAGCAGTACTTC. Its translation is CASSQGQGARQQYF.

The V and J genes are TRBV6-5 and TRBJ2-6; D uncertain. CDR3 length: 16 amino acids. Germline CDR1 and CDR2: MNHEY and SVGAGI. Trimming took 5 bases from V and 0 from J, leaving 11 bases between them. CDR3 sequence (DNA): TGTGCCAGCAGTCTAGGGTACTCCTCTGGGGCCAACGTCCTGACTTTC. This translates into CASSLGYSSGANVLTF.

The chain uses TRBV10-3 and TRBJ1-2; D is undetermined. V lost 4 bases and J lost 6, with 18 bases in between. Germline-derived CDR1 and CDR2 are ENHRY and SYGVKD. This CDR3 contains 15 residues. CDR3: CAISASTQPRDGYTF. The CDR3 DNA reads TGTGCCATCAGTGCTTCGACACAACCGAGAGATGGCTACACCTTC.

This clonotype has at least ten counts. The chain couples TRBV5-1 to TRBJ2-1; 7 bases fit TRBD2. Germline CDR1 SGHRS, CDR2 YFSETQ. CDR3 length equals 15 residues. V trimming: 0 bases; J trimming: 2 bases; junction bases outside the gene matches: 2. CDR3 coding DNA: TGCGCCAGCAGCTTGGCTAGCGGAGCCTACAATGAGCAGTTCTTC. This sequence encodes CASSLASGAYNEQFF. Supplemented by reference TRBV5-1 and TRBJ2-1, the full variable domain reads KAGVTQTPRYLIKTRGQQVTLSCSPISGHRSVSWYQQTPGQGLQFLFEYFSETQRNKGNFPGRFSGRQFSNSRSEMNVSTLELGDSALYLCASSLASGAYNEQFFGPGTRLTVL.

V is TRBV20-1 and J is TRBJ2-6; D is ambiguous. V was cut by 6 bases and J by 0 bases, with 6 bases left in between. CDR3 size: 13 residues. Looked up from germline, CDR1 is DFQATT and CDR2 is SNEGSKA (reference sequence). In DNA form, the CDR3 reads TGCAGTGCATACCCCTCTGGGGCCAACGTCCTGACTTTC. Translated: CSAYPSGANVLTF.

This clonotype came up a few times. The rearrangement uses TRBV2 and TRBJ1-2; D not certain. The CDR3 contains 14 residues. Between the trimmed V and J ends, which lost 5 bases and 0 bases, there was a span of 10 bases. From germline, CDR1 is SNHLY and CDR2 FYNNEI. CDR3 coding DNA: TGTGCCAGCAGTTTGATTCCTTCTAACTATGGCTACACCTTC. Translated: CASSLIPSNYGYTF.

This clonotype was seen more than once but under ten times. The chain has TRBV11-3 and TRBJ2-3, with a possible D match to TRBD2 (5 bases). With 6 bases removed from V and 0 bases from J, the gap between germline ends came to 16 bases. CDR1 and CDR2 from the germline V gene are SGHNT and YENEEA. The CDR3 runs to 16 residues. CDR3 amino acids: CASSPGEYGSTDTQYF. CDR3 DNA sequence: TGTGCCAGCAGTCCCGGGGAGTACGGAAGCACAGATACGCAGTATTTT. Together with reference TRBV11-3 and TRBJ2-3, the CDR3 gives the full variable domain: EAGVVQSPRYKIIEKKQPVAFWCNPISGHNTLYWYLQNLGQGPELLIRYENEEAVDDSQLPKDRFSAERLKGVDSTLKIQPAELGDSAVYLCASSPGEYGSTDTQYFGPGTRLTVL.

This clonotype has more than one count but fewer than ten. The chain is built from TRBV12-3 or TRBV12-4 and TRBJ1-2; the match to TRBD1 covers 8 bases. The CDR3 consists of 13 residues. The junction had 3 bases not matched to a gene; V was cut back by 5 bases and J by 4 bases. For the CDR3, the DNA is TGTGCCAGCAGTACCGACAGGGGCTATGGCTACACCTTC. Its protein product is CASSTDRGYGYTF.

The rearrangement links TRBV15 to TRBJ2-5, with D unclear. The CDR3 consists of 15 residues. V gave up 1 base and J gave up 6 bases, with 15 bases separating them. Germline CDR1 is LNHNV and CDR2 is YYDKDF (reference sequence). The CDR3 nucleotides are TGTGCCACCAGCAGAGTTGGCGGCCGGCGAAAGACCCAGTACTTC. It yields the protein CATSRVGGRRKTQYF.

The chain uses TRBV6-2 or TRBV6-3 and TRBJ1-5; possible D gene TRBD1, 6 bases. CDR3 size: 16 residues. V lost 0 bases and J lost 4, with 13 bases in between. CDR1 is MNHEY, CDR2 SVGEGT, per germline. Here the CDR3 DNA reads TGTGCCAGCAGTTACTCGGGGGGCGAATGGAATCAGCCCCAGCATTTT. Translation gives CASSYSGGEWNQPQHF.

This sequence joins TRBV7-6 and TRBJ1-1; D may be TRBD1 (6 bases). CDR1 and CDR2 from the germline V gene are SGHVS and FNYEAQ. Trimming removed 1 base at V and 5 bases at J, with 11 bases between. CDR3 size: 14 residues. The CDR3 coding sequence is TGTGCCAGCAGCTTAGATCAGGGGAGTACTGAAGCTTTCTTT. Translation gives CASSLDQGSTEAFF. Variable domain in full (rest from reference TRBV7-6 and TRBJ1-1): GAGVSQSPRYKVTKRGQDVALRCDPISGHVSLYWYRQALGQGPEFLTYFNYEAQQDKSGLPNDRFSAERPEGSISTLTIQRTEQRDSAMYRCASSLDQGSTEAFFGQGTRLTVV.

The chain employs TRBV20-1 and TRBJ2-3; 8 nucleotides match TRBD2. This CDR3 is built from 16 residues. Germline CDR1 reads DFQATT; CDR2 reads SNEGSKA (reference sequence). The J segment lost 6 bases and the V segment lost 4 bases, leaving 15 bases of the junction unmatched. CDR3 nucleotide sequence: TGCAGTGCTACTCCAGCCCTTAGCGGGAATATGGATACGCAGTATTTT. Translating gives CSATPALSGNMDTQYF.

This clonotype has just a few counts. J is TRBJ2-3 and V is TRBV15, with D possibly called TRBD1 or TRBD2 (5 bases each). The ends were cut back, 1 base at V and 1 base at J, with 12 bases in the middle. The germline CDR1 and CDR2 sequences are LNHNV and YYDKDF (reference sequence). The CDR3 sequence is 16 residues long. The CDR3 reads CATSRVSTGRTDTQYF. In DNA, the CDR3 is TGTGCCACCAGCAGAGTTAGTACGGGGCGCACAGATACGCAGTATTTT.

The sample holds a few counts of this clonotype. The V and J genes are TRBV6-5 and TRBJ2-5; D assignment may be TRBD1 or TRBD2 (5 bases each). Germline CDR1 MNHEY, CDR2 SVGAGI. The V end lost 1 base, the J end lost 5 bases, and 11 bases lay between the germline ends. The CDR3 consists of 14 residues. CDR3 in DNA: TGTGCCAGCAGTTACTTGGTGGGGGTCGAGACCCAGTACTTC. It specifies CASSYLVGVETQYF.

The chain has TRBV12-3 or TRBV12-4 and TRBJ1-4; possible D gene TRBD1, 5 bases. The CDR3 length is 14 residues. V was trimmed by 3 bases and J by 4 bases, leaving 9 bases between them. As DNA, the CDR3 is TGTGCCAGCAGTTTTGGGGGTAATAATGAAAAACTGTTTTTT. This translates into CASSFGGNNEKLFF.

The chain is built from TRBV24-1 and TRBJ2-5; TRBD2 agrees at 7 bases. This CDR3 is built from 13 residues. Germline CDR1 and CDR2: KGHDR and SFDVKD. V lost 7 bases to trimming and J lost 6 bases; unmatched junction nucleotides: 7. In DNA form, the CDR3 reads TGTGCCACCAGCCCAGCGGGGTGGAAGACCCAGTACTTC. Translation: CATSPAGWKTQYF.